Shown below are 22 T cell receptor beta chains from a single sample sequenced in a study of T cell repertoires in cytomegalovirus infection. A single record per CDR3 protein comes from TCRdb applying MiXCR to the reads. The data show roughly 990,000 distinct CDR3 sequences, with 25% to 40% seen just once and about an eighth held by the top ten. No cognate antigen is known for these TCRs. The material sequenced was cultured CD8+ T cells from PBMCs, taken from culture after CMV antigen stimulation. These receptors were obtained from a human donor in good health (CMV status not recorded). Some clones in this sample may be carry-over from other donors' samples.

This clonotype appeared many times. This chain connects TRBV11-3 to TRBJ2-1, with 9 bases aligning to TRBD1. J lost 5 bases, V lost 4 bases, and 3 bases had no gene match. The V gene's germline CDR1 is SGHNT and CDR2 YENEEA. The CDR3 is 14 residues long. The CDR3 reads CASSWRDRDNEQFF. CDR3 sequence (DNA): TGTGCCAGCAGCTGGAGGGACAGGGACAATGAGCAGTTCTTC.

This clonotype was observed a few times. The rearrangement links TRBV5-1 to TRBJ2-1, with TRBD2 matching over 12 bases. V gave up 4 bases and J gave up 2 bases; unmatched junction bases: 4. This CDR3 contains 16 residues. Germline V gene sequence: CDR1 SGHRS, CDR2 YFSETQ. This CDR3 reads CASSVLAGGAYNEQFF. In nucleotides, the CDR3 is TGCGCCAGCAGCGTTCTAGCGGGGGGGGCCTACAATGAGCAGTTCTTC.

The chain combines TRBV12-3 or TRBV12-4 with TRBJ2-1, with 9 bases identical to TRBD1. Germline trimming cut 4 bases from V and 5 bases from J; bases unmatched to any gene: 12. This CDR3 has 17 amino acids. This CDR3 reads CASSSIHRGLGHNEQFF. CDR3 bases: TGTGCCAGCAGTTCTATTCACAGGGGGCTTGGCCACAATGAGCAGTTCTTC.

This chain uses TRBV6-2 or TRBV6-3 with TRBJ2-1; TRBD2 matches 13 bases. J was trimmed by 6 bases and V by 0 bases; bases with no gene match: 5. Germline assignment: CDR1 MNHEY and CDR2 SVGEGT. CDR3 length: 17 amino acids. CDR3 nucleotide sequence: TGTGCCAGCAGTTACTCGGAGGGACTAGCGGGGTTCAATGAGCAGTTCTTC. Encoded protein: CASSYSEGLAGFNEQFF.

This clonotype has more than one count but fewer than ten. The chain carries TRBV12-3 or TRBV12-4 and TRBJ2-3, with 11 nucleotides matching TRBD2. Trimming cost V 3 bases and J 2 bases; bases outside gene matches: 10. The CDR3 has 18 residues. CDR3 amino acids: CASSFDLAGGYYTDTQYF. The CDR3 nucleotides are TGTGCCAGCAGTTTCGACTTAGCGGGGGGGTACTACACAGATACGCAGTATTTT.

The CDR3 sequence: CASSGQSGYTF. The CDR3 nucleotides read TGTGCCAGCAGTGGCCAATCTGGCTACACCTTC. The rearrangement joins TRBV2 to TRBJ1-2; no clear D gene. The CDR3 spans 11 residues. Germline lookup yields CDR1 SNHLY and CDR2 FYNNEI. V lost 4 bases and J lost 7, with 7 bases in between.

This clonotype was observed a handful of times. V gene TRBV4-2 combines with J gene TRBJ1-1; D remains unclear. With 7 bases removed from V and 5 bases from J, the gap between germline ends came to 20 bases. The CDR3 runs 15 residues. Germline CDR1 is LGHNA and CDR2 is YNFKEQ. The CDR3 DNA sequence: TGTGCCAGCACCCCGACGGCAACCCAACGGACTGAAGCTTTCTTT. Translation: CASTPTATQRTEAFF.

V usage is TRBV4-2 and J usage is TRBJ1-3; D unresolved. The CDR3 has 16 residues. Looked up from germline, CDR1 is LGHNA and CDR2 is YNFKEQ. V lost 0 bases and J lost 0, with 9 bases in between. The CDR3 sequence is CASSQERGTSGNTIYF. As DNA, the CDR3 is TGTGCCAGCAGCCAAGAGCGCGGAACCTCTGGAAACACCATATATTTT.

This clonotype has a count of ten or more. V is TRBV7-2 and J is TRBJ2-3; 8 nucleotides line up with TRBD1. V gave up 5 bases and J gave up 1 base; unmatched junction bases: 5. Germline assignment: CDR1 SGHTA and CDR2 FQGNSA. This CDR3 region has 15 residues. The CDR3: CASSTGTGGTDTQYF. DNA of the CDR3: TGTGCCAGCAGCACCGGGACAGGAGGCACAGATACGCAGTATTTT.

This clonotype was counted ten times or more. This chain connects TRBV7-2 to TRBJ1-5; D unclear. Trimming left V 3 bases short and J 5 bases short, with 8 bases between. Germline V gives CDR1 SGHTA, CDR2 FQGNSA. CDR3 size: 13 residues. The CDR3 region is CASSFKGDQPQHF. The CDR3 DNA follows: TGTGCCAGCAGCTTTAAGGGTGATCAGCCCCAGCATTTT. Based on the CDR3 plus reference TRBV7-2 and TRBJ1-5, the full variable domain is GAGVSQSPSNKVTEKGKDVELRCDPISGHTALYWYRQSLGQGLEFLIYFQGNSAPDKSGLPSDRFSAERTGGSVSTLTIQRTQQEDSAVYLCASSFKGDQPQHFGDGTRLSIL.

The DNA of the CDR3 is TGTGCCAGCAGTCATCCGCCAGGGCCTGATAATTCACCCCTCCACTTT. Protein sequence: CASSHPPGPDNSPLHF. This chain uses TRBV6-5 with TRBJ1-6; tentative D call: TRBD1 (5 bases). There are 16 residues in the CDR3. Germline CDR1 is MNHEY and CDR2 is SVGAGI. V lost 5 bases, J lost 5 bases, and 16 bases lay in between.

A few counts support this clonotype. The chain couples TRBV6-6 to TRBJ2-2; 8 positions agree with TRBD1. The CDR3 loop spans 15 amino acids. Germline assignment: CDR1 MNHNY and CDR2 SVGAGI (reference sequence). Trimming at V came to 2 bases and at J to 5 bases, leaving 4 bases not matched to a gene. The CDR3 bases are TGTGCCAGCAGTTACCCGGACAGGGAAACCGGGGAGCTGTTTTTT. Its protein is CASSYPDRETGELFF.

This clonotype was counted a few times. The chain has TRBV3-1 and TRBJ2-5, with unresolved D. V lost 4 bases to trimming and J lost 5 bases, with 11 bases between them. There are 13 residues in the CDR3. Germline V gene lookup returns CDR1 LGHDT and CDR2 YNNKEL (reference sequence). The DNA for the CDR3 is TGTGCCAGCAGCCGCTCTTACGGGGAGACCCAGTACTTC. Protein product: CASSRSYGETQYF.

This clonotype was recorded many times. V is TRBV7-2 and J is TRBJ2-7, with 10 positions matching TRBD1. The CDR3 runs 17 residues. Unmatched junction bases numbered 9, after V lost 1 base and J lost 3 bases. CDR1 is SGHTA and CDR2 is FQGNSA in the germline V gene. CDR3 nucleotide sequence: TGTGCCAGCAGCTTAGAGGGGGGACAGGGGCCCTACTACGAGCAGTACGTC. It translates to CASSLEGGQGPYYEQYV.

The chain carries TRBV4-1 and TRBJ1-2; D gene uncertain. Trimming removed 0 bases from V and 6 bases from J, with 8 bases in between. CDR1 MGHRA and CDR2 YSYEKL come from the germline V gene. The CDR3 consists of 13 residues. This chain's CDR3 is CASSQEGWNGYTF. The DNA of the CDR3 is TGCGCCAGCAGCCAAGAGGGATGGAATGGCTACACCTTC.

The chain combines TRBV27 with TRBJ1-3; weak D call: TRBD1 (6 bases). Germline lookup yields CDR1 MNHEY and CDR2 SMNVEV (reference sequence). This CDR3 is built from 18 residues. With 5 bases removed from V and 4 bases from J, the gap between germline ends came to 24 bases. The CDR3 region has the DNA TGTGCCAGCAGTCCCTGGACAGTTTCAGGGGCTCCCGGAAACACCATATATTTT. This translates into CASSPWTVSGAPGNTIYF.

The genes are TRBV4-3 and TRBJ2-1, with 10 nucleotides matching TRBD1. CDR1 and CDR2 from the germline V gene are LGHNA and YSLEER. The CDR3 has 16 residues. V trimming: 0 bases; J trimming: 7 bases; junction bases outside the gene matches: 6. The CDR3, as DNA: TGCGCCAGCAGCCAAGATGGGACAGGGGTCGGGAATGAGCAGTTCTTC. Its protein is CASSQDGTGVGNEQFF.

This clonotype was counted once. V is TRBV4-2 and J is TRBJ2-3; 7 positions agree with TRBD1. CDR1 is LGHNA, CDR2 YNFKEQ, per germline. J gave up 4 bases and V 0 bases, and 4 bases lay outside the gene matches. The CDR3 is made up of 15 amino acids. This CDR3 reads CASSQEGQGADTQYF. The CDR3 nucleotides are TGTGCCAGCAGCCAAGAAGGGCAGGGGGCAGATACGCAGTATTTT.

The chain employs TRBV7-9 and TRBJ2-1; 8 nucleotides agree with TRBD2. V lost 1 base to trimming and J lost 7 bases; unmatched junction nucleotides: 6. Germline values: CDR1 SEHNR, CDR2 FQNEAQ (reference sequence). The CDR3 extends over 15 amino acids. The CDR3 spells CASSLEGRGVNEQFF. Written as DNA, the CDR3 is TGTGCCAGCAGCTTAGAGGGGCGGGGGGTTAATGAGCAGTTCTTC.

The rearrangement uses TRBV7-6 and TRBJ2-5, with D perhaps assigned TRBD1 or TRBD2 (5 bases each). Trimming stripped 5 bases from V and 5 bases from J, with 18 bases between. The CDR3 runs to 15 residues. The germline CDR1 and CDR2 sequences are SGHVS and FNYEAQ. The CDR3 DNA reads TGTGCCAGCAGCCGGCTCGGGACCCCTCGGGAGACCCAGTACTTC. Translating it yields CASSRLGTPRETQYF.

The chain has TRBV19 and TRBJ1-6, with D uncertain. CDR3 length equals 13 residues. The V gene's germline CDR1 is LNHDA and CDR2 SQIVND (reference sequence). Trimming shortened V by 3 bases and J by 7 bases, and 7 bases separated the two germline ends. The CDR3 DNA reads TGTGCCAGTAGTATTGCCGGGAATTCACCCCTCCACTTT. Encoded protein: CASSIAGNSPLHF.

This clonotype showed up many times. This chain links TRBV7-8 with TRBJ1-2; TRBD1 is a possible D gene (6 bases). Trimming left V 3 bases short and J 3 bases short, with 11 bases between. Germline CDR1 is SGHVS and CDR2 is FQNEAQ. The CDR3 is made up of 14 amino acids. Here the CDR3 reads CASSFGRGHYGYTF. For the CDR3, the DNA is TGTGCCAGCAGCTTTGGACGGGGGCACTATGGCTACACCTTC.